These 12 T cell receptor beta chains originate from one sample sequenced in a study of blood T cell repertoires in COVID-19. This table comes from immunoSEQ multiplex PCR, and its TCRdb copy is limited to in-frame clones, with some not included. The table includes 50,000 or so clones, about 89% detected once. The sequenced sample was peripheral blood. The receptor source for this set is a man between 65 and 85 years old with active COVID-19.

The rearrangement links TRBV30 to TRBJ2-1; D is unclear. Trimming left V 3 bases short and J 8 bases short, with 8 bases between. The CDR3 covers 11 residues. Germline CDR1 is GTSNPN and CDR2 is SVGIG (reference sequence). The CDR3 sequence: CAWSAYYEQFF. The CDR3 region has the DNA TGTGCCTGGAGCGCCTATTATGAGCAGTTCTTC.

The chain carries TRBV3-1 (or the pseudogene TRBV3-2) and TRBJ1-6; unclear D gene. The ends were cut back, 1 base at V and 0 bases at J, with 7 bases in the middle. The germline CDR1 and CDR2 sequences are LGHDT and YNNKEL (reference sequence). The CDR3 contains 16 residues. For the CDR3, the DNA is TGTGCCAGCAGCCAAGCTCTTAGCTCCTATAATTCACCCCTCCACTTT. This codes for CASSQALSSYNSPLHF.

The genes are TRBV6-6 and TRBJ2-7, with 10 bases lining up with TRBD1. Germline trimming cut 5 bases from V and 1 base from J; bases unmatched to any gene: 8. The CDR3 has 16 amino acids. The germline V gene encodes CDR1 MNHNY and CDR2 SVGAGI (reference sequence). CDR3 in amino acids: CASSNAGTGDSYEQYF. CDR3 nucleotides: TGTGCCAGCAGTAACGCCGGGACAGGGGATTCCTACGAGCAGTACTTC.

This clone was recorded once. The gene calls are TRBV10-3 and TRBJ1-2, with TRBD1 matching over 9 bases. The V and J ends lost 7 bases and 5 bases, in that order; junction bases with no gene match: 8. Looked up from germline, CDR1 is ENHRY and CDR2 is SYGVKD. The CDR3 extends over 14 amino acids. DNA for the CDR3: TGTGCCATCACTTGGGACAGGGTAGGGTATGGCTACACCTTC. This gives the protein CAITWDRVGYGYTF.

The V and J genes are TRBV5-1 and TRBJ2-1, with D possibly being TRBD2 (6 bases). Trimming cost V 4 bases and J 8 bases, with 22 bases left between them. The CDR3 sequence is 16 residues long. Germline V gene data show CDR1 as SGHRS and CDR2 as YFSETQ. DNA for the CDR3: TGCGCCAGCAGCGCGCCGGGACTGAGCCCAACCCATGAGCAGTTCTTC. It yields the protein CASSAPGLSPTHEQFF.

This clone has more than one count but fewer than ten. The chain combines TRBV4-2 with TRBJ1-1; maybe TRBD1 (5 bases). The CDR3 runs 12 residues. CDR1 and CDR2 (germline): LGHNA, YNFKEQ. V dropped 1 base and J dropped 8 bases, with 8 bases sitting between them. The CDR3 protein is CASSQAQVEAFF. The CDR3 DNA follows: TGTGCCAGCAGCCAAGCACAGGTCGAAGCTTTCTTT.

The chain combines TRBV10-2 with TRBJ1-1, with 8 bases lining up with TRBD1. Germline V gives CDR1 WSHSY, CDR2 SAAADI. The junction had 2 bases not matched to a gene; V was cut back by 1 base and J by 1 base. The CDR3 has 15 amino acids. In DNA, the CDR3 is TGCGCCAGCAGTGAGTATACAGGGGGGAACACTGAAGCTTTCTTT. It specifies CASSEYTGGNTEAFF.

The V and J genes are TRBV19 and TRBJ1-5, with 10 bases fitting TRBD1. V trimming: 5 bases; J trimming: 4 bases; junction bases outside the gene matches: 8. The CDR3 consists of 16 residues. Germline V gene sequence: CDR1 LNHDA, CDR2 SQIVND (reference sequence). CDR3 residues: CASSVPGQGVNQPQHF. CDR3 in DNA: TGTGCCAGTAGTGTTCCTGGACAGGGGGTTAATCAGCCCCAGCATTTT.

As regards this clone: This specimen includes other DNA sequences encoding the same CDR3. This chain links TRBV19 with TRBJ2-7, with no clear D. V lost 3 bases to trimming and J lost 3 bases, with 9 bases between them. The V gene's germline CDR1 is LNHDA and CDR2 SQIVND (reference sequence). This CDR3 is 13 amino acids long. The DNA of the CDR3 is TGTGCCAGTAGTATCTCCTTATACTACGAGCAGTACTTC. It specifies CASSISLYYEQYF. Full variable domain (missing parts from reference TRBV19 and TRBJ2-7): DGGITQSPKYLFRKEGQNVTLSCEQNLNHDAMYWYRQDPGQGLRLIYYSQIVNDFQKGDIAEGYSVSREKKESFPLTVTSAQKNPTAFYLCASSISLYYEQYFGPGTRLTVT.

The chain combines TRBV5-1 with TRBJ2-7; a weak D match, TRBD2 (5 bases). V was shortened by 1 base and J by 4 bases, with 6 bases between the two germline ends. The CDR3 runs 12 residues. From germline, CDR1 is SGHRS and CDR2 YFSETQ. The CDR3 sequence: CASSLRGYEQYF. CDR3 nucleotides: TGCGCCAGCAGCTTGCGCGGGTACGAGCAGTACTTC.

The V call is TRBV7-2, the J call TRBJ2-7; 8 bases match TRBD2. Germline CDR1 and CDR2: SGHTA and FQGNSA. The CDR3 is 14 residues long. With V trimmed by 4 bases and J by 3 bases, 5 bases remained unmatched. The CDR3 region has the DNA TGTGCCAGCAGCTCTCCGGGGGGGGGCTACGAGCAGTACTTC. Protein product: CASSSPGGGYEQYF.

Only a few counts were recorded for this clone. This sequence joins TRBV25-1 and TRBJ2-5; TRBD1 matches at 10 bases. The CDR3 runs 14 residues. Germline V gene data show CDR1 as MGHDK and CDR2 as SYGVNS. After removal of 3 bases from V and 5 bases from J, the junction contained 3 bases not matched to a gene. For the CDR3, the DNA is TGTGCCAGCAGTGACGACAGGGGGCTTGAGACCCAGTACTTC. Translating gives CASSDDRGLETQYF.